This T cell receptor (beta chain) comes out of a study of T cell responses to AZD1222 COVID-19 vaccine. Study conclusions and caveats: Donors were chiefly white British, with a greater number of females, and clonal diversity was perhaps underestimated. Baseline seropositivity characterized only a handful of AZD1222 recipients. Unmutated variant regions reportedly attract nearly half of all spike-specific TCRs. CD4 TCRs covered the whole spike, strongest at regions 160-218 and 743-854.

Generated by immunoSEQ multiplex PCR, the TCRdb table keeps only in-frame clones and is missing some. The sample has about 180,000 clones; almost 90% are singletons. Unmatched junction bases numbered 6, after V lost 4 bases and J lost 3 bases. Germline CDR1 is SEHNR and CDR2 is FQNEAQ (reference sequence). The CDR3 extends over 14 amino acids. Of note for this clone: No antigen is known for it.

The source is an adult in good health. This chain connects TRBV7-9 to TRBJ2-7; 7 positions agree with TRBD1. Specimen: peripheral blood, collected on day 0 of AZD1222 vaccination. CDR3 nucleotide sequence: TGTGCCAGCAGCTCCGGACAGGAAGACTACGAGCAGTACTTC. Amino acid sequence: CASSSGQEDYEQYF.